The clone carrying this TCR beta chain was seen a handful of times. This sample was included in a study of blood T cell repertoires in COVID-19. Overall study: Specimens from acute and convalescent COVID-19 originated in the United States, Italy and Spain. Sample material is recorded as cDNA or gDNA derived from T cells, B-cell-depleted T cells, or PBMCs.

Per the original methods: Reference gene primer amplification gave nucleated cell count estimates. Generated by immunoSEQ multiplex PCR, the TCRdb table keeps only in-frame clones and is missing some. The D gene and trimming were derived from the DNA, and the V and J assignments and clone size from that table. Of hundreds of thousands of clones listed, about 80% are singletons. J was trimmed by 0 bases and V by 3 bases; bases with no gene match: 5. Germline CDR1 MNHEY, CDR2 SMNVEV (reference sequence). CDR3 length: 18 amino acids. This receptor was identified in a man older than 75 with acute or convalescent COVID-19. Material for sequencing was peripheral blood. The chain has TRBV27 and TRBJ1-6, with 10 bases identical to TRBD1. The CDR3 loop is CASSFDRGLSSYNSPLHF. The CDR3 coding sequence is TGTGCCAGCAGTTTCGACAGGGGGCTGAGCTCCTATAATTCACCCCTCCACTTT.